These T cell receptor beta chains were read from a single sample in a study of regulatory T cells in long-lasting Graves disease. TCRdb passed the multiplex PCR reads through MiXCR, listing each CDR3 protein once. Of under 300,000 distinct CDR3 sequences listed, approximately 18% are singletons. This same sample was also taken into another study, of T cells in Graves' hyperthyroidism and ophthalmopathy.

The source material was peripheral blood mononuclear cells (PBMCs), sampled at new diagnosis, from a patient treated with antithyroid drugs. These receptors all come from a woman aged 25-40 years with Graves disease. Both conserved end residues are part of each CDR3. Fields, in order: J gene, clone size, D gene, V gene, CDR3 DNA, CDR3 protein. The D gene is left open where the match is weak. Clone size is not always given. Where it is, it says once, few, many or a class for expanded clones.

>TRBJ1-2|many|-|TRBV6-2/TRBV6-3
TGTGCCAGCAGGATCGGGCTGCATTATGGCTACACCTTC
CASRIGLHYGYTF
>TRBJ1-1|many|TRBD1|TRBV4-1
TGCGCCAGCAGCCAATTTACAGGGGGCTCGAGTGGAGCTTTCTTT
CASSQFTGGSSGAFF
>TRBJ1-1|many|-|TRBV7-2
TGTGCCAGCAGCTTAGTGCCGAACACTGAAGCTTTCTTT
CASSLVPNTEAFF
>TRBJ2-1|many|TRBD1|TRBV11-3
TGTGCCAGCAGCTCACCGGGACAGGGGTTCAATGAGCAGTTCTTC
CASSSPGQGFNEQFF
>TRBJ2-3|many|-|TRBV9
TGTGCCAGCAGCGAACAGGGATCTGGCACAGATACGCAGTATTTT
CASSEQGSGTDTQYF
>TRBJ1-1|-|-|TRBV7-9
TGTGCCAGCAGCGGAAAGGGGTGGGTGAACACTGAAGCTTTCTTT
CASSGKGWVNTEAFF
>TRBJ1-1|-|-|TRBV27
TGTGCCAGCAGTTTACAGTTGAACACTGGAGCTTTCTTT
CASSLQLNTGAFF
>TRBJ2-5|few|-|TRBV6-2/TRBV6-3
TGTGCCAGCAGTTACCCGACTAGGCAAGAGACCCAGTACTTC
CASSYPTRQETQYF
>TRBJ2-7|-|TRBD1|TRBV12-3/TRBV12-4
TGTGCCAGCAGTTTAGGCCCCCCTCGACAGGGCTACCACGAGCAGTACTTC
CASSLGPPRQGYHEQYF
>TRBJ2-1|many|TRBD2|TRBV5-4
TGTGCCAGCAGCTTCCCGGGACTAGCCTTCAATGAGCAGTTCTTC
CASSFPGLAFNEQFF
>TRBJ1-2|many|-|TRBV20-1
TGCAGTGCCGCAGGGGATGCGTATGGCTACACCTTC
CSAAGDAYGYTF
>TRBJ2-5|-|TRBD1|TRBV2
TGTGCCAGCAGCTCCGACAGGGGGTACCAAGAGACCCAGTACTTC
CASSSDRGYQETQYF
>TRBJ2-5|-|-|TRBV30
TGTGCCTGGAGTGCTCCGGAGACCCAGTACTTC
CAWSAPETQYF
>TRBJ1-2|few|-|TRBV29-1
TGCAGCTCCTTTGGGGTTAATGGCTACACCTTC
CSSFGVNGYTF
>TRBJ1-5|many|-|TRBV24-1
TGTGCCACCAGTGATTCTGAGCCCCAGCATTTT
CATSDSEPQHF
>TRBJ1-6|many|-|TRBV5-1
TGCGCCAGCAGCTTGGCGCAAGGGGGGCCCTATAATTCACCCCTCCACTTT
CASSLAQGGPYNSPLHF
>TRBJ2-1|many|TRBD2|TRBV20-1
TGCAGTGCTAGATCGGGACTAAAAAATGAGCAGTTCTTC
CSARSGLKNEQFF
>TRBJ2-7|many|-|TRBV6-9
TGTGCCAGCAGTTACTCTCGGACATCCGAGCAGTACTTC
CASSYSRTSEQYF
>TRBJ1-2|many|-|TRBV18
TGTGCCAGCTCAGGCCCCGAGGACGCTAACTATGGCTACACCTTC
CASSGPEDANYGYTF
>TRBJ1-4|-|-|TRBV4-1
TGCGCCAGTAGCAGGGTTGGCAGTCATGAAAAACTGTTTTTT
CASSRVGSHEKLFF
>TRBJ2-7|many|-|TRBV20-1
TGCAGTGCAGACCAGAACGGGTACGAGCAGTACTTC
CSADQNGYEQYF
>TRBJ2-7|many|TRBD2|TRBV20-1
TGCAGTGCTAGAGACCCTAGCGGGGGGGCCGTCGAGCAGTACTTC
CSARDPSGGAVEQYF
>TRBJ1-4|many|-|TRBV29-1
TGCAGCGTGACACAGGGAGGCAATGAAAAACTGTTTTTT
CSVTQGGNEKLFF
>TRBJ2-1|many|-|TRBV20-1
TGCAGTGCTAGATCGGGACCGGTATCGAATGAGCAGTTCTTC
CSARSGPVSNEQFF
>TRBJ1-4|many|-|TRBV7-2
TGTGCCAGCAGCCCTCGACAGTCTGCAACTAATGAAAAACTGTTTTTT
CASSPRQSATNEKLFF
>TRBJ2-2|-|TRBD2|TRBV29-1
TGCAGCGTTGAGGAGCGGGGAGAGCTGTTTTTT
CSVEERGELFF
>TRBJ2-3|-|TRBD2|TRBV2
TGTGCCAGCAGTGGCCAAGCGGGGGCCACAGATACGCAGTATTTT
CASSGQAGATDTQYF
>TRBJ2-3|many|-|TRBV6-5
TGTGCCAGCAGTTACTCTCGTGCAGATACGCAGTATTTT
CASSYSRADTQYF
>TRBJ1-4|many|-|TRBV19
TGTGCCAGTAGTATAGGCCGAAGACAAACTAATGAAAAACTGTTTTTT
CASSIGRRQTNEKLFF
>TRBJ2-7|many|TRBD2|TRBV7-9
TGTGCCAGCAGCTTAGCGCTAGGACTAGCGACCGAGCAGTACTTC
CASSLALGLATEQYF
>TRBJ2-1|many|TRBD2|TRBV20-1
TGCAGTGCTAGAGTTAGCGGGGGGGGAGGCTCCTACAATGAGCAGTTCTTC
CSARVSGGGGSYNEQFF
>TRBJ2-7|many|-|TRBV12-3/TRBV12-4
TGTGCCAGCAGTTTAGCGACTGCCCTTCGTATCGGGCAGTACTTC
CASSLATALRIGQYF
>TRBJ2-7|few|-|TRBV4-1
TGCGCCAGCAGCCCGGGGCGGAAAGACTACGAGCAGTACTTC
CASSPGRKDYEQYF
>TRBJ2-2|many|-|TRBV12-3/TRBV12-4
TGTGCCAGCAGTTTAGTAGTAGGGCTGTTTACCGGGGAGCTGTTTTTT
CASSLVVGLFTGELFF
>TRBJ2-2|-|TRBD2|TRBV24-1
TGTGCCACCAGTGCTCTAGCGGGAGGGTACACCGGGGAGCTGTTTTTT
CATSALAGGYTGELFF
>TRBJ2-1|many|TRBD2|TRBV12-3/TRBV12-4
TGTGCCAGCAGGGCTAGCGGGGAGGATGAGCAGTTCTTC
CASRASGEDEQFF
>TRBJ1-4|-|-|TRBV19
TGTGCCAGTAGTATCCCTACAGGATCTGTTGGAAAACTGTTTTTT
CASSIPTGSVGKLFF
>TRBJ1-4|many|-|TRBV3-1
TGTGCCAACAGCGCACACGGGAGGGATGAAAAACTGTTTTTT
CANSAHGRDEKLFF
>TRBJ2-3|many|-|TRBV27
TGTGCCAGCAGTTTAGGTTCGGGGGCTCAGATACAGCAGTATTTT
CASSLGSGAQIQQYF
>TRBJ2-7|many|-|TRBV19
TGTGCCAGTAGTCCTCGACCCCAGCCCAATCGGAACGAGCAGTACTTC
CASSPRPQPNRNEQYF
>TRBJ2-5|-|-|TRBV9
TGTGCCAGCAGCGTAGAGAACGGGGTCCAAGAGACCCAGTACTTC
CASSVENGVQETQYF
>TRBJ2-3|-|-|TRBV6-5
TGTGCCAGCAGTTATGAGTGGACAGATACGCAGTATTTT
CASSYEWTDTQYF
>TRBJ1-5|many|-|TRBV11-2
TGTGCCAGCAGCTTGGGATTTCTTCAGCCCCAGCATTTT
CASSLGFLQPQHF
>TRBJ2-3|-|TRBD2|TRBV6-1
TGTGCCAGCATTCGATCAATACTAGCGGGAGGGACAGATACGCAGTATTTT
CASIRSILAGGTDTQYF
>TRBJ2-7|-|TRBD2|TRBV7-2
TGTGCCAGCAGTTCTTACGGGACTAGCTACGAGCAGTACTTC
CASSSYGTSYEQYF
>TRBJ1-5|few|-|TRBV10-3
TGTGCCATCAGTGAGTCCGGAGGGGATCAGCCCCAGCATTTT
CAISESGGDQPQHF
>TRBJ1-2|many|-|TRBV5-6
TGTGCCAGCAGCTCGACAGCCCAGGGGCGGCCGGGCTACACCTTC
CASSSTAQGRPGYTF
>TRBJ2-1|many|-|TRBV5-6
TGTGCCAGCAGCTCCCAAATCTATGAGCAGTTCTTC
CASSSQIYEQFF
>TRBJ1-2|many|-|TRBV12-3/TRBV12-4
TGTGCCAGCAGCCGTATCGGCGGCTACACCTTC
CASSRIGGYTF
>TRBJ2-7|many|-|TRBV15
TGTGCCACCAGCAGGACACAAGGGCTCTCCTACGAGCAGTACTTC
CATSRTQGLSYEQYF
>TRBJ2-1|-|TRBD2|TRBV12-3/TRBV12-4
TGTGCCAGCAGTTTAGGGGAACTAGCGGGGGGTTGGAATGAGCAGTTCTTC
CASSLGELAGGWNEQFF
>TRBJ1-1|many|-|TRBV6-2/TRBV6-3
TGTGCCGGCAGGACACAGAACACTGAAGCTTTCTTT
CAGRTQNTEAFF
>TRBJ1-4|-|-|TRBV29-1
TGCAGCGTCAAGCAGGCGACAGGCGGTGAAAAACTGTTTTTT
CSVKQATGGEKLFF
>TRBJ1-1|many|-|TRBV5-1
TGCGCCAGCAGCTACTTGGAACTGGGCGGGACTGAAGCTTTCTTT
CASSYLELGGTEAFF
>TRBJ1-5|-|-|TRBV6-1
TGTGCCAGCACGCGGACCCAAGGGGATCAGCCCCAGCATTTT
CASTRTQGDQPQHF